This T cell receptor (beta chain) was sequenced in a study of blood T cells in healthy people across ages. Donor samples were obtained from healthy Caucasian individuals from Russia, aged about 6 to 95. As to this clonotype: Its target is unknown.

Germline-derived CDR1 and CDR2 are DFQATT and SNEGSKA (reference sequence). This CDR3 spans 12 amino acids. It was with a sample-barcoded 5' primer and a J-beta primer mix that a second PCR of roughly 7 to 12 cycles was run. A template-switch adaptor that had 12 random nucleotides put a tag on each cDNA molecule. TCRdb re-called the 5' RACE reads through MiXCR, storing one row per CDR3 protein. The sample has 1.2 million to 1.5 million distinct CDR3 sequences, 42% seen once; the top ten hold roughly 7.9%. Regarding the study as a whole: Fewer expanded clones and more diversity marked long-lived versus aged donors.

The TCR sequence derives from a woman between 18 and 29 years old in good health. The sequencing input was blood. The V gene is TRBV20-1, the J gene TRBJ2-7, with D tentatively TRBD1 (5 bases). Gene TRBJ2-5 matches the end of the DNA better, so the J call may be wrong. CDR3 coding DNA: TGCAGTGCGGGGCGACCCACGGAGACCCAGTACTTC. It translates to CSAGRPTETQYF.